This T cell receptor (beta chain) was captured by sequencing in a study of cytomegalovirus exposure and HLA in healthy donors. Study-wide points: Most TCR sequences were uncommon, yet certain public TCRs appeared in many donors. Presence/absence analyses assumed roughly uniform sequencing depth across donors, which may not hold. The study labeled 150 or so TCR beta chains cytomegalovirus-associated. In an earlier analysis, productive rearrangement rates for most beta V segments clustered near 87% or 30%.

This clone was seen only a few times. Its antigen is unidentified. Amplification used 60 Vbeta primers and 13 Jbeta primers. Clones were sequenced by immunoSEQ multiplex PCR, and TCRdb holds only the in-frame ones, with some missing. Altogether under 150,000 clones are present, around 75% being singletons, with the ten largest covering around 8.5%. Germline assignment: CDR1 SGDLS and CDR2 YYNGEE. With V trimmed by 3 bases and J by 3 bases, 3 bases remained unmatched. The CDR3 runs 13 residues. Material for sequencing was PBMCs. V is TRBV9 and J is TRBJ2-7, with 7 bases matching TRBD2. This clonotype originated in a woman aged 50 to 60 in good health and CMV-seropositive. CDR3 amino acids: CASSEGRGYEQYF. The CDR3 DNA is TGTGCCAGCAGCGAGGGGAGGGGCTACGAGCAGTACTTC.